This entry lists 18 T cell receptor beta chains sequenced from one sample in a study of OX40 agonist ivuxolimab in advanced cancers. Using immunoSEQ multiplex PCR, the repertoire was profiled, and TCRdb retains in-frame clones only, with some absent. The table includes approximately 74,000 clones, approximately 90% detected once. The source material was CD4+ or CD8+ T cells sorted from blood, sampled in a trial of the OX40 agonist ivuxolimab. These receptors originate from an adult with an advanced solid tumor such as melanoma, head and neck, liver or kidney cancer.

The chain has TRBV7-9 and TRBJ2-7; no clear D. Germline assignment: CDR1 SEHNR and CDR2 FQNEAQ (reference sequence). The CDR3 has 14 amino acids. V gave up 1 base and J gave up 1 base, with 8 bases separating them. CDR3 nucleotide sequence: TGTGCCAGCAGCTTAGTGGCGGCTTCCTACGAGCAGTACTTC. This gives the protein CASSLVAASYEQYF.

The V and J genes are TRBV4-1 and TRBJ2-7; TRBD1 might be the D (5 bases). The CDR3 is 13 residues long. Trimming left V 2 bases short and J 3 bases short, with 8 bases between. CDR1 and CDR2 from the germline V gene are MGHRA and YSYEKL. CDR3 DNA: TGCGCCAGCAGCCAAACCCAGGGCTACGAGCAGTACTTC. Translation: CASSQTQGYEQYF.

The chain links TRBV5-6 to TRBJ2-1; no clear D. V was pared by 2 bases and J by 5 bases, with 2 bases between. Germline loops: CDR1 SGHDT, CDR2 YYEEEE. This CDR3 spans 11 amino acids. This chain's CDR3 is CASSLNNEQFF. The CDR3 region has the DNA TGTGCCAGCAGCTTAAACAATGAGCAGTTCTTC.

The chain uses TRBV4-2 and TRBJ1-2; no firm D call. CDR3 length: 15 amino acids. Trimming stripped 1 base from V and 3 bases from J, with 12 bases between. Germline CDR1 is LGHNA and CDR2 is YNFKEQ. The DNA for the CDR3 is TGTGCCAGCAGCCAAGTCCCGGGGATTGACTATGGCTACACCTTC. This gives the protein CASSQVPGIDYGYTF.

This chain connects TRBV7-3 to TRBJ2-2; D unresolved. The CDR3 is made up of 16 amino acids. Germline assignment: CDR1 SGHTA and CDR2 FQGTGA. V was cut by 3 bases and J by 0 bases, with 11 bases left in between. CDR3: CASSLMGSANTGELFF. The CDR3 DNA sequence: TGTGCCAGCAGCTTGATGGGCTCAGCGAACACCGGGGAGCTGTTTTTT.

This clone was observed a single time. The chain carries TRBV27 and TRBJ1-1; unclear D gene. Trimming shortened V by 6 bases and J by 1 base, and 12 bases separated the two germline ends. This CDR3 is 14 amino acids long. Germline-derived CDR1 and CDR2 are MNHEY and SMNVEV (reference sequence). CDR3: CASRQFAGNTEAFF. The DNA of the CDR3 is TGTGCCAGCAGGCAGTTCGCCGGGAACACTGAAGCTTTCTTT.

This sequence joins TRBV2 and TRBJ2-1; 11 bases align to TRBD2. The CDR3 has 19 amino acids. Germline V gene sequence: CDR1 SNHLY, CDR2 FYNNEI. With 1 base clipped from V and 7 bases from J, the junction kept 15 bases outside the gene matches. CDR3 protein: CASSEGGLAGGPGGNEQFF. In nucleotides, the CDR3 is TGTGCCAGCAGTGAAGGAGGGTTAGCGGGAGGGCCAGGGGGGAATGAGCAGTTCTTC.

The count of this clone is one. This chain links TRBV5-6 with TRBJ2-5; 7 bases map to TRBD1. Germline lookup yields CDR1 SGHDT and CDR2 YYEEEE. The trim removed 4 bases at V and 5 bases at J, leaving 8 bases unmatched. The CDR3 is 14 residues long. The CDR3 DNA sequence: TGTGCCAGCAGCCAATCGACAGGGTATGAGACCCAGTACTTC. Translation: CASSQSTGYETQYF.

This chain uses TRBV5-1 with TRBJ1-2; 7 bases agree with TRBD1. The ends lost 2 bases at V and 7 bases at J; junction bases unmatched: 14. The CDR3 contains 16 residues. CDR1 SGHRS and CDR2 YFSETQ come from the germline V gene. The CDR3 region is CASSFPEDRETFGYTF. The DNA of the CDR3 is TGCGCCAGCAGCTTTCCTGAAGACAGGGAAACTTTTGGCTACACCTTC.

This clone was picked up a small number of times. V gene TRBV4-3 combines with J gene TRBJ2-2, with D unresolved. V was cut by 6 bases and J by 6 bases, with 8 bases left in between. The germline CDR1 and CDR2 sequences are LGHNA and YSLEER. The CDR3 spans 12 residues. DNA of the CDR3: TGCGCCAGCAGGGAGCTTTCCGGGGAGCTGTTTTTT. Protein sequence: CASRELSGELFF.

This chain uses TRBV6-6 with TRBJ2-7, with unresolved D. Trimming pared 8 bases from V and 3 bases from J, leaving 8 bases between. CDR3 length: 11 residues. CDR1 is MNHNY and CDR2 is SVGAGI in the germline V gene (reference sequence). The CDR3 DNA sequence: TGTGCCAGCGCCGTCCTCTACGAGCAGTACTTC. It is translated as CASAVLYEQYF.

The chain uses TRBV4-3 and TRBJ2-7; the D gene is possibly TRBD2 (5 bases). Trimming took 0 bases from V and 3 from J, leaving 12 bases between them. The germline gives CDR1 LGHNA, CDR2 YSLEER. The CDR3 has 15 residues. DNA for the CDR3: TGCGCCAGCAGCCAAGATTGGCCGGGGAGCTACGAGCAGTACTTC. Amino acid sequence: CASSQDWPGSYEQYF.

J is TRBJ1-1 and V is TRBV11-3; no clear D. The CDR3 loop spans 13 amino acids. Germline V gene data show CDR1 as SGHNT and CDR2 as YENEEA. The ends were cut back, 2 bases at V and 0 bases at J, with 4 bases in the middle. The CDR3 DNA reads TGTGCCAGCAGCTTATTTTTGAACACTGAAGCTTTCTTT. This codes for CASSLFLNTEAFF.

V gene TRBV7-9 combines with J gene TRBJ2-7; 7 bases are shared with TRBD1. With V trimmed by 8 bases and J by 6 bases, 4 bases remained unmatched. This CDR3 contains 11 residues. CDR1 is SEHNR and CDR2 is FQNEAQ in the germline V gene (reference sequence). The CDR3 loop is CASVQGTEQYF. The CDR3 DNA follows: TGTGCCAGCGTACAGGGGACCGAGCAGTACTTC.

The CDR3 loop is CASSIESGLAGQETQYF. DNA for the CDR3: TGTGCCAGCAGCATCGAATCGGGACTAGCGGGCCAAGAGACCCAGTACTTC. This chain connects TRBV7-2 to TRBJ2-5; 12 bases match TRBD2. CDR1 and CDR2 from the germline V gene are SGHTA and FQGNSA. CDR3 size: 17 residues. After removal of 5 bases from V and 1 base from J, the junction contained 8 bases not matched to a gene.

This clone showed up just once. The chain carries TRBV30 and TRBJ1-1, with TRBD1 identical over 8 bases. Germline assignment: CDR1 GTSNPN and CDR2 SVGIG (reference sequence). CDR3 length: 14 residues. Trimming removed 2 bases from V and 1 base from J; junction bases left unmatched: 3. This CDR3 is CAWSPGTGNTEAFF. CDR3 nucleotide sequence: TGTGCCTGGAGTCCGGGGACAGGGAACACTGAAGCTTTCTTT.

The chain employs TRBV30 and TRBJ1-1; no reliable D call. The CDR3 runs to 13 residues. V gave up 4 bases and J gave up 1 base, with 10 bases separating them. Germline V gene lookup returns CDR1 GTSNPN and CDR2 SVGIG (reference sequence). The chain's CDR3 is CAWTGYSNTEAFF. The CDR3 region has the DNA TGTGCCTGGACGGGCTACTCGAACACTGAAGCTTTCTTT.

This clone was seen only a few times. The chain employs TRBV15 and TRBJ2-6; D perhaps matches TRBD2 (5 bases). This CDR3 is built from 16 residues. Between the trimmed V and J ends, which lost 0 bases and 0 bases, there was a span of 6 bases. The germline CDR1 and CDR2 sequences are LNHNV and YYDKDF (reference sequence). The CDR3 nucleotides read TGTGCCACCAGCAGAGATGGGAGCTCTGGGGCCAACGTCCTGACTTTC. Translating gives CATSRDGSSGANVLTF.